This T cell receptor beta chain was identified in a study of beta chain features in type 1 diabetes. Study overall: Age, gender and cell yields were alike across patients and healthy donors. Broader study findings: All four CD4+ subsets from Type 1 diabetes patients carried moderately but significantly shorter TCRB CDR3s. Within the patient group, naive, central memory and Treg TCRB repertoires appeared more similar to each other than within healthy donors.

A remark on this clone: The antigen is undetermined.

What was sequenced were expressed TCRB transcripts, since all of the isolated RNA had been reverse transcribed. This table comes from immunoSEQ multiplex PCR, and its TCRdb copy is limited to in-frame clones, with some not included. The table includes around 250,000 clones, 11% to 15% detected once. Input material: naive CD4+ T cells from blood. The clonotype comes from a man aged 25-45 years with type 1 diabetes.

Written as DNA, the CDR3 is TGCGCCAGCAGCCCCCGGGACAGGGGGCTTACTGAAGCTTTCTTT. Translated: CASSPRDRGLTEAFF. The V gene is TRBV5-1, the J gene TRBJ1-1, with 12 bases identical to TRBD1. The CDR3 totals 15 residues. J gave up 5 bases and V 4 bases, and 6 bases lay outside the gene matches. Germline values: CDR1 SGHRS, CDR2 YFSETQ.